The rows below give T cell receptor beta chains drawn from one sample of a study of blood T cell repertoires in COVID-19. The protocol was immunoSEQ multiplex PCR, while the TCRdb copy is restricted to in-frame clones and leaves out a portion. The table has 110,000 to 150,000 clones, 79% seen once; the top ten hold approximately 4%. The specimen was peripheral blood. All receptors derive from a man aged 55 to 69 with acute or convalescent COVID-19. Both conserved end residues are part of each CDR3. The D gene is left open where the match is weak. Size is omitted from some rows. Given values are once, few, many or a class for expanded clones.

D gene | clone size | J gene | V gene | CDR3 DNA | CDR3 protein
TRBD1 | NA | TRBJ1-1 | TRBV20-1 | TGCAGTGCTAGTTCCCGGACAGGGATGAACACTGAAGCTTTCTTT | CSASSRTGMNTEAFF
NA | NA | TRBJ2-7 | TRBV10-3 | TGTGCCATCAGTGAGGACGGGAGAGCCTACGAGCAGTACTTC | CAISEDGRAYEQYF
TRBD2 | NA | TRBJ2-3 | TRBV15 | TGTGCCACCAGCAGGGCCCTAGCGGGAGAGGGGACAGATACGCAGTATTTT | CATSRALAGEGTDTQYF
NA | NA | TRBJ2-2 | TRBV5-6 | TGTGCCAGCAGCTTGATAGGAGGGGCCGGGGAGCTGTTTTTT | CASSLIGGAGELFF
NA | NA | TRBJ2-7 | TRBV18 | TGTGCCAGCTCACTGGCGGAGGGCCCCTACTACGAGCAGTACTTC | CASSLAEGPYYEQYF
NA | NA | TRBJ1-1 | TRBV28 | TGTGCCAGCAGTTGGGCTAAGAGACCTGAAGCTTTCTTT | CASSWAKRPEAFF
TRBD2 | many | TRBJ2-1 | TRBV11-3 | TGTGCCAGCAGCCCCGGGACTAGCGTTAGTCAGTTCTTC | CASSPGTSVSQFF
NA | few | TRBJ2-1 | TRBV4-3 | TGCGCCAGCAGCCAAATTTTGGGCCAGGCTGACAATGAGCAGTTCTTC | CASSQILGQADNEQFF
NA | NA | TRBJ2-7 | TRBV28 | TGTGCCAGCAGTTTACGCAGGTACGAGCAGTACTTC | CASSLRRYEQYF
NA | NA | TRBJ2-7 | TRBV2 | TGTGCCAGCAGTGATACTTCCTACGAGCAGTACTTC | CASSDTSYEQYF
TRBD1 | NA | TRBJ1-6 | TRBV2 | TGTGCCAGCAGTGGATACAGGGGGGAGCCCCTCCACTTT | CASSGYRGEPLHF
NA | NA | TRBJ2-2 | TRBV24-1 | TGTGCCACCAGTGACTCCGGGACTGCGAACACCGGGGAGCTGTTTTTT | CATSDSGTANTGELFF
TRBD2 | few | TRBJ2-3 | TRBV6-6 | TGTGCCAGCGAACTAGCGGGCACAGATACGCAGTATTTT | CASELAGTDTQYF
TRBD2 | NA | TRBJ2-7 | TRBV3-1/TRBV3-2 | TGTGCCAGCAGCCTTTTCCGGGAGGGCGAGCAGTACTTC | CASSLFREGEQYF
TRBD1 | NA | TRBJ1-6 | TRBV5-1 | TGCGCCAGCAGTCCGGACAGGACAAATTCACCCCTCCACTTT | CASSPDRTNSPLHF
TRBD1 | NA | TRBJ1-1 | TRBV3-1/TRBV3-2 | TGTGCCAGCAGCCAGACACAGGGGGGACGGTGGGACACTGAAGCTTTCTTT | CASSQTQGGRWDTEAFF
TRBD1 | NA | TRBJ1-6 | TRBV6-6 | TGTGCCAGCAGTATCGGACAGGGAGTGAATTCACCCCTCCACTTT | CASSIGQGVNSPLHF
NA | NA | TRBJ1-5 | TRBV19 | TGTGCCAGTAGTATTCCCGCAGGGGTCCACAATCAGCCCCAGCATTTT | CASSIPAGVHNQPQHF
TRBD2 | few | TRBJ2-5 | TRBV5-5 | TGTGCCAGCAGCTTGGGAGGTAGCGGGAGCGAGACCCAGTACTTC | CASSLGGSGSETQYF
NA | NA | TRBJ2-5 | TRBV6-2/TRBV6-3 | TGTGCCAGCAGTTACCATGGGGGCGCGGCAGGGGAGACCCAGTACTTC | CASSYHGGAAGETQYF
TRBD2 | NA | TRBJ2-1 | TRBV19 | TGTGCCAGTAGTCCGAGACTAGCGGGGAGCTCCTACAATGAGCAGTTCTTC | CASSPRLAGSSYNEQFF
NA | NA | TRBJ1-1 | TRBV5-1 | TGCGCCAGCAGCTTGGTCTTGGGGGGTCCGAACACTGAAGCTTTCTTT | CASSLVLGGPNTEAFF
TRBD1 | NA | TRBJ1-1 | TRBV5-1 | TGCGCCAGCAGTGGACAGGGGGGCACTGAAGCTTTCTTT | CASSGQGGTEAFF
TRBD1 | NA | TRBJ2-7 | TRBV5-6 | TGTGCCAGCAGCTTGAGGACAGGGCCCTACGAGCAGTACTTC | CASSLRTGPYEQYF
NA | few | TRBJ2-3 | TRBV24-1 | TGTGCCACCAGTGATTCTCCGGGAGTAGATACGCAGTATTTT | CATSDSPGVDTQYF
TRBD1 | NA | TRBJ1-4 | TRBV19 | TGTGCCAGTAGAGAATCAGGGGGCCTTAATGAAAAACTGTTTTTT | CASRESGGLNEKLFF
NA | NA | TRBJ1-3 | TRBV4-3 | TGCGCCAGCAGCCAAGATTTGAGCTCTGGAAACACCATATATTTT | CASSQDLSSGNTIYF
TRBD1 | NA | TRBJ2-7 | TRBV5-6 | TGTGCCAGCAGCTCCGATATGACAGGGGGCTCCTACGAGCAGTACTTC | CASSSDMTGGSYEQYF
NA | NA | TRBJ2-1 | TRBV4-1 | TGCGCCAGCAGCCAGGGCACTAGTTTTGTTGAGCAGTTCTTC | CASSQGTSFVEQFF
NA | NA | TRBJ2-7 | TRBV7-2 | TGTGCCAGCAGCTTAGGAGGGGCGGGGTCCTACGAGCAGTACTTC | CASSLGGAGSYEQYF
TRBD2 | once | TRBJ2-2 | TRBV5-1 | TGCGCCAGCAGCTTAGCGGGAGCGACTAACACCGGGGAGCTGTTTTTT | CASSLAGATNTGELFF
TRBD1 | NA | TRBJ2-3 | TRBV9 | TGTGCCAGCAGCGTACTCCCGGGACAGGGCACAGATACGCAGTATTTT | CASSVLPGQGTDTQYF
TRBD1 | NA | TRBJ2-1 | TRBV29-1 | TGCAGCGTTGGTACAGGGGGGAACAATGAGCAGTTCTTC | CSVGTGGNNEQFF
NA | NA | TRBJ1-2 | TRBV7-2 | TGTGCCAGCAGCTTATTACAGGGTGCTGGGTATGGCTACACCTTC | CASSLLQGAGYGYTF
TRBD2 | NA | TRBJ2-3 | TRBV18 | TGTGCCAGCTCACCAAGACTAGCGGGAGGCGGGGATACGCAGTATTTT | CASSPRLAGGGDTQYF
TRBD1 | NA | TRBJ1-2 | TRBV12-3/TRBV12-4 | TGTGCCAGCAGCCTGGACAGGGTGGGAGGCTACACCTTC | CASSLDRVGGYTF
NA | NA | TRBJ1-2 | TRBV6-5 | TGTGCCAGCAGACAGACAACTAACTATGGCTACACCTTC | CASRQTTNYGYTF
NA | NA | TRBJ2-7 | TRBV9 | TGTGCCAGCAGCCCGGACACTGGGTTCTACGAGCAGTACTTC | CASSPDTGFYEQYF
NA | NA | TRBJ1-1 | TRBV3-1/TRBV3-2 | TGTGCCAGCAGCCAAGCTTCCCGGTACGCTTTCTTT | CASSQASRYAFF
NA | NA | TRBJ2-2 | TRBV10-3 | TGTGCCATCAGTGGGAAAGGGGGGAACACCGGGGAGCTGTTTTTT | CAISGKGGNTGELFF
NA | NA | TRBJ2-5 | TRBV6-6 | TGTGCCAGCAGTTACTCCTCGGGTGGTTGGAGAGAGACCCAGTACTTC | CASSYSSGGWRETQYF
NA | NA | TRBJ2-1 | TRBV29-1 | TGCAGCGCCGGGACAAACTCCTACAATGAGCAGTTCTTC | CSAGTNSYNEQFF
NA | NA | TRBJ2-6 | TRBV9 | TGTGCCAGCAGCCCCCGACAGTTCTCTGGGGCCAACGTCCTGACTTTC | CASSPRQFSGANVLTF
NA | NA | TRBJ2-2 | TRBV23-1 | TGCGCCAGCAGTGACTACAACACCGGGGAGCTGTTTTTT | CASSDYNTGELFF
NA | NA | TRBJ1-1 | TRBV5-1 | TGCGCCAGCAGCTTGGTGGGACTCCGGAACACTGAAGCTTTCTTT | CASSLVGLRNTEAFF
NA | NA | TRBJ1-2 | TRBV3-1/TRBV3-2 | TGTGCCAGCAGCCAGTCGGACACCTATGGCTACACCTTC | CASSQSDTYGYTF
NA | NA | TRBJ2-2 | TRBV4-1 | TGCGCCAGCAGCCAAGAACGTACAAACACCGGGGAGCTGTTTTTT | CASSQERTNTGELFF
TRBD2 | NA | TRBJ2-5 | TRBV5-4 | TGTGCCAGCAGCTTCCTAGCGGGAGCAGCCCTGGGGGAGACCCAGTACTTC | CASSFLAGAALGETQYF
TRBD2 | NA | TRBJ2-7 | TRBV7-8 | TGTGCCAGCAGTCTTTTTAGCGGGAGGGCCTACGAGCAGTACTTC | CASSLFSGRAYEQYF
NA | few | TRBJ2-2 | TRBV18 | TGTGCCAGCTCACCACAGCCTCTGAACACCGGGGAGCTGTTTTTT | CASSPQPLNTGELFF
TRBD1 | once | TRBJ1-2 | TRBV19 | TGTGCCAGTAGTAAAGGGGCCCGTTTGACAGGGAGCTATGGCTACACCTTC | CASSKGARLTGSYGYTF
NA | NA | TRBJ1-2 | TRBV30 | TGTGCCTGGACGACAAGCCTCTATGGCTACACCTTC | CAWTTSLYGYTF
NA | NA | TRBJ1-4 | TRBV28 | TGTGCCAGCAGACTAGGGCCGCGTGAAAAACTGTTTTTT | CASRLGPREKLFF
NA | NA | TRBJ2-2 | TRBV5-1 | TGCGCCAGCAGCTTGGTAGGGGAGAACACCGGGGAGCTGTTTTTT | CASSLVGENTGELFF